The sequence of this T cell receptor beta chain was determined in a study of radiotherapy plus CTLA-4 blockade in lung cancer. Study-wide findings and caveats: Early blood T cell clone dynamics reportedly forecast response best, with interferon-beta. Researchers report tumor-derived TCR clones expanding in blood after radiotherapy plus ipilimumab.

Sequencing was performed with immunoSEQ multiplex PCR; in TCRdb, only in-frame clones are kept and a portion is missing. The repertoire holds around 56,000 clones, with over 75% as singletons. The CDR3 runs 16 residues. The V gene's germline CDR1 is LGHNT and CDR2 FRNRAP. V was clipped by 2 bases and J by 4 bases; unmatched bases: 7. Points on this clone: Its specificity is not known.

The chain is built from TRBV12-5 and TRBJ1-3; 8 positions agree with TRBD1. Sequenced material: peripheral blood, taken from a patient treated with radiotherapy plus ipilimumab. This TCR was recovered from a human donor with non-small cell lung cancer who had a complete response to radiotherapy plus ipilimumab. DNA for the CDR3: TGTGCTAGTGGTTTGCAAACAGGGGGAGGAGGAAACACCATATATTTT. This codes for CASGLQTGGGGNTIYF.